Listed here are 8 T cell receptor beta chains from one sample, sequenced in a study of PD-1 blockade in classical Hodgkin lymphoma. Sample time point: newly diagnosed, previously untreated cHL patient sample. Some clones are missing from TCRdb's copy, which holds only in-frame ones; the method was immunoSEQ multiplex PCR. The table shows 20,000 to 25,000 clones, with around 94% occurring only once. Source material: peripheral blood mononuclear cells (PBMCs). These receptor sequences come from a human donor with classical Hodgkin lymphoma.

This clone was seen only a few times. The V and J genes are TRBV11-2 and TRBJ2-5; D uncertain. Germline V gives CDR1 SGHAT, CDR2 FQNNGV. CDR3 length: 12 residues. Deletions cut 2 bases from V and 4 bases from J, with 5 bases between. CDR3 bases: TGTGCCAGCAGCTTAAGTCGAGAGACCCAGTACTTC. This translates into CASSLSRETQYF.

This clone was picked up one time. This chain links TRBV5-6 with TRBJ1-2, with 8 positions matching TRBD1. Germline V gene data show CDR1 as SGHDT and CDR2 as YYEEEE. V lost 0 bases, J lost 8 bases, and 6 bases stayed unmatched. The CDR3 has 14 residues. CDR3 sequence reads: CASSLEDREYGYTF. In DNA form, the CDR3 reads TGTGCCAGCAGCTTGGAGGACAGGGAATACGGCTACACCTTC.

CDR3 amino acids: CAWNGVGIISGNTIYF. The CDR3 nucleotides are TGTGCCTGGAACGGCGTGGGGATCATCTCTGGAAACACCATATATTTT. The chain couples TRBV30 to TRBJ1-3; D is unresolved. This CDR3 is 16 amino acids long. Per germline, CDR1 GTSNPN and CDR2 SVGIG (reference sequence). V was cut by 4 bases and J by 0 bases, with 16 bases left in between.

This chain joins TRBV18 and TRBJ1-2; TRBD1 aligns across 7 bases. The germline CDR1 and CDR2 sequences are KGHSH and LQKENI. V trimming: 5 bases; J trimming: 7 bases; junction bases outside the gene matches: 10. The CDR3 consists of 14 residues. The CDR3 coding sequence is TGTGCCAGCTCAACGGCAACAGGGGTTAGTGGCTACACCTTC. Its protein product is CASSTATGVSGYTF. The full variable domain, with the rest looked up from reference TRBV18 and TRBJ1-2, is NAGVMQNPRHLVRRRGQEARLRCSPMKGHSHVYWYRQLPEEGLKFMVYLQKENIIDESGMPKERFSAEFPKEGPSILRIQQVVRGDSAAYFCASSTATGVSGYTFGSGTRLTVV.

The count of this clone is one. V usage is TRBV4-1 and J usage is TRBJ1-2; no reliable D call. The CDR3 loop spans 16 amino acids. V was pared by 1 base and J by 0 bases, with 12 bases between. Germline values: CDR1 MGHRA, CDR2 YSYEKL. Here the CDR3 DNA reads TGCGCCAGCAGCCAAGTTTCCTCGGTCGCTAACTATGGCTACACCTTC. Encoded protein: CASSQVSSVANYGYTF.

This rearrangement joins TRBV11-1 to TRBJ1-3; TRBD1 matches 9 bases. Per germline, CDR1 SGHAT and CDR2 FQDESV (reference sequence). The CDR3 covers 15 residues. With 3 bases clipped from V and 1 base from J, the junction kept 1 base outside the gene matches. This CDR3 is CASSLTGGSGNTIYF. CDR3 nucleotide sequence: TGTGCCAGCAGCTTGACAGGGGGTTCTGGAAACACCATATATTTT.

The CDR3 bases are TGTGCCAGCAGCACCACACAGGGGATCGGCACCGGGGAGCTGTTTTTT. It translates to CASSTTQGIGTGELFF. This chain joins TRBV7-3 and TRBJ2-2; TRBD1 aligns across 7 bases. Germline V gene lookup returns CDR1 SGHTA and CDR2 FQGTGA. Losses at the gene ends were 5 bases for V and 4 bases for J; bases not matched to a gene: 10. The CDR3 is 16 residues long.

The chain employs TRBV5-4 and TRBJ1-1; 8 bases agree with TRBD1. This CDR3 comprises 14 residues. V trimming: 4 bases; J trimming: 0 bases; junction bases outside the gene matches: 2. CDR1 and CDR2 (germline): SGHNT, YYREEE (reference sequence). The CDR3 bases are TGTGCCAGCAGCCGACAGGGGCTGAACACTGAAGCTTTCTTT. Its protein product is CASSRQGLNTEAFF.